The clone carrying this TCR beta chain has a single count. Its antigen remains unidentified. Germline loops: CDR1 KGHSH, CDR2 LQKENI. The CDR3 extends over 17 amino acids. V was cut by 3 bases and J by 1 base, with 18 bases left in between. The data originate from a study of shared clonotypes between healthy human individuals. The repertoire was sequenced with immunoSEQ multiplex PCR; TCRdb's copy has only in-frame clones and lacks some. The top ten clones hold less than 0.55% of a sample with approximately 1.5 million clones, approximately 98% of them seen once. The study, taken as a whole, reports: Exclusively blood specimens were collected; tissue repertoires likely differ. Generally, naive subsets (rather than memory subsets) showed larger estimated richness. Lower generation probabilities were found for non-shared clonotypes than for those shared by all four donors.

The sequenced material came from naive CD4+ T cells sorted from blood. Subset here: CD45RA+ positively selected. The chain joins TRBV18 to TRBJ1-2; weak D call: TRBD1 (6 bases). The clonotype was recovered from a man under 40 in good health. CDR3 sequence (DNA): TGTGCCAGCTCACCTGAGGCCGCAGGGGCTAATAACTATGGCTACACCTTC. This sequence encodes CASSPEAAGANNYGYTF.